These 22 T cell receptor beta chains share one sample of origin, sequenced in a study of regulatory T cells in long-lasting Graves disease. Described time point: persistent/refractory GD, antithyroid drugs over 5 years with positive TRAb. Making the TCR library involved RNA that had been extracted from PBMCs. Construction of the TCR beta libraries employed iRepertoire HTBI primers in conjunction with Arm-PCR of CDR3 regions. One entry per CDR3 protein results from TCRdb running MiXCR on the multiplex PCR reads. The table records around 460,000 distinct CDR3 sequences, approximately 23% of them present only once. Material: peripheral blood mononuclear cells (PBMCs), obtained when the disease was refractory, from a patient treated with antithyroid drugs. The receptors shown here come from a female donor with Graves disease.

At least ten counts were recorded for this clonotype. The V and J genes are TRBV7-9 and TRBJ2-5; 14 nucleotides line up with TRBD2. Germline V gene lookup returns CDR1 SEHNR and CDR2 FQNEAQ (reference sequence). The CDR3 length is 18 residues. Trimming cost V 4 bases and J 4 bases; bases outside gene matches: 11. This CDR3 reads CASSSGVGLAGGGETQYF. In DNA, the CDR3 is TGTGCCAGCAGCTCAGGAGTCGGACTAGCGGGGGGTGGAGAGACCCAGTACTTC.

In its sample, this clonotype was seen many times. V is TRBV7-2 and J is TRBJ2-5; D not resolved. The V gene lost 0 bases and the J gene lost 1 base, with 9 bases spanning the gap. Germline values: CDR1 SGHTA, CDR2 FQGNSA. This CDR3 has 15 residues. CDR3 region: CASSLAPRLQETQYF. The CDR3 DNA is TGTGCCAGCAGCTTAGCGCCTAGACTCCAAGAGACCCAGTACTTC.

This clonotype showed up many times. This sequence joins TRBV7-2 and TRBJ2-5; 7 nucleotides line up with TRBD1. The germline V gene has CDR1 SGHTA and CDR2 FQGNSA. The junction had 6 bases not matched to a gene; V was cut back by 6 bases and J by 5 bases. The CDR3 totals 13 residues. CDR3 sequence reads: CASRSGTAETQYF. In nucleotides, the CDR3 is TGTGCCAGCAGATCCGGGACAGCCGAGACCCAGTACTTC.

Of note for this clonotype: A single base separates this from a much larger clone, so it may be a read error. Written as DNA, the CDR3 is TGTGCCAACAGTTCCCTCGGGACAAGCTTAGCAGTCGAGCAGTACTTC. This codes for CANSSLGTSLAVEQYF. The V call is TRBV28, the J call TRBJ2-7, with a tentative D call TRBD1 (6 bases). Germline V gene sequence: CDR1 MDHEN, CDR2 SYDVKM. The CDR3 sequence is 16 residues long.

The table lists this clonotype with many counts. The genes are TRBV20-1 and TRBJ1-5; possibly TRBD1 for D (6 bases). This CDR3 has 13 amino acids. V gave up 3 bases and J gave up 5 bases, with 11 bases separating them. The V gene's germline CDR1 is DFQATT and CDR2 SNEGSKA (reference sequence). The CDR3 DNA reads TGCAGTGCTAGTCGGGACAAAGATCAGCCCCAGCATTTT. Its protein is CSASRDKDQPQHF.

In this sample, this clonotype turned up a few times. The chain employs TRBV18 and TRBJ2-3; perhaps TRBD2 as D (6 bases). Germline CDR1 KGHSH, CDR2 LQKENI. V dropped 4 bases and J dropped 3 bases, with 11 bases sitting between them. This CDR3 region has 14 residues. CDR3 nucleotides: TGTGCCAGCTCACAGGAGGGGCAAACAGATACGCAGTATTTT. It specifies CASSQEGQTDTQYF.

A few counts support this clonotype. This sequence joins TRBV12-3 or TRBV12-4 and TRBJ2-2, with D possibly matching TRBD2 (6 bases). Between the trimmed V and J ends, which lost 4 bases and 5 bases, there was a span of 14 bases. CDR3 size: 15 residues. The CDR3 loop reads CASSYSEGGTGELFF. Written as DNA, the CDR3 is TGTGCCAGCAGTTACTCGGAGGGAGGTACCGGGGAGCTGTTTTTT.

There are many counts of this clonotype. V and J are TRBV6-1 and TRBJ2-7; D remains ambiguous. CDR1 and CDR2 from the germline V gene are MNHNS and SASEGT. The CDR3 is made up of 12 amino acids. Deletions cut 0 bases from V and 10 bases from J, with 10 bases between. The CDR3 protein is CASSEAQGLQYF. In DNA, the CDR3 is TGTGCCAGCAGTGAAGCGCAAGGATTACAGTACTTC.

The rearrangement joins TRBV4-3 to TRBJ2-2; D is undetermined. Germline V gene sequence: CDR1 LGHNA, CDR2 YSLEER. This CDR3 contains 14 residues. V lost 3 bases, J lost 2 bases, and 7 bases lay in between. CDR3 nucleotide sequence: TGCGCCAGCAGCCATTCGTCCAACACCGGGGAGCTGTTTTTT. Residues: CASSHSSNTGELFF.

Only a few counts were recorded for this clonotype. V is TRBV6-5 and J is TRBJ2-7; TRBD2 might be the D (6 bases). The CDR3 has 17 residues. The germline V gene has CDR1 MNHEY and CDR2 SVGAGI. Trimming took off 2 bases at V and 0 bases at J, with 17 bases between the two ends. The CDR3 spells CASSYGGASSISYEQYF. The CDR3 DNA reads TGTGCCAGCAGTTACGGCGGGGCTTCTTCAATCTCCTACGAGCAGTACTTC.

This clonotype was observed a handful of times. The chain is built from TRBV2 and TRBJ2-3; D might be TRBD1 (6 bases). CDR3 length: 15 residues. V shed 6 bases and J shed 0 bases, with 13 bases lying between them. The V gene's germline CDR1 is SNHLY and CDR2 FYNNEI. The CDR3 DNA reads TGTGCCAGCAGAAAGACAGGTTCAAGCACAGATACGCAGTATTTT. It specifies CASRKTGSSTDTQYF.

This clonotype was detected only a few times. V usage is TRBV6-1 and J usage is TRBJ2-7; 7 positions agree with TRBD2. The germline V gene encodes CDR1 MNHNS and CDR2 SASEGT. The CDR3 runs 12 residues. The CDR3 bases are TGTGCTGCCACTAGCGCGCTTTACGAGCAGTACTTC. Its protein product is CAATSALYEQYF.

This rearrangement joins TRBV25-1 to TRBJ1-1; 7 bases are shared with TRBD1. Trimming took 8 bases from V and 6 from J; bases not matched to a gene: 9. The length of the CDR3 is 13 residues. Germline CDR1 and CDR2: MGHDK and SYGVNS. CDR3 coding DNA: TGTGCCAGCCTTCCGGAGGGGGCGCCTGAAGCTTTCTTT. The encoded protein is CASLPEGAPEAFF.

This chain connects TRBV5-6 to TRBJ1-2; D gene uncertain. Germline V gene data show CDR1 as SGHDT and CDR2 as YYEEEE. V lost 3 bases, J lost 1 base, and 13 bases lay in between. The CDR3 sequence is 15 residues long. The CDR3 DNA follows: TGTGCCAGCAGCTCATTGGACCGAATTAACTATGGCTACACCTTC. It specifies CASSSLDRINYGYTF.

This clonotype was observed a handful of times. One end of the junction does not line up with germline, which may come from a read error. The DNA of the CDR3 is TGTGCTAGCAGCTTAGGCCCCGGATCGGGAGTGGAGACCCAGTACTTC. It specifies CASSLGPGSGVETQYF. The chain is built from TRBV7-7 and TRBJ2-5; perhaps TRBD2 as D (6 bases). The CDR3 has 16 amino acids. Germline V gives CDR1 SSHAT, CDR2 FNYEAQ (reference sequence).

The sample holds many counts of this clonotype. The J gene is TRBJ1-1, the V gene TRBV20-1; D is ambiguous. Germline loops: CDR1 DFQATT, CDR2 SNEGSKA (reference sequence). The CDR3 spans 13 residues. V lost 5 bases and J 10 bases, leaving 20 bases between the germline ends. Written as DNA, the CDR3 is TGCAGTGCTGAAACTACCGGGATCATGGGAGCTTTCTTT. This codes for CSAETTGIMGAFF.

The J gene is TRBJ1-2, the V gene TRBV7-8; 8 bases line up with TRBD1. Germline V gene sequence: CDR1 SGHVS, CDR2 FQNEAQ. The CDR3 has 14 amino acids. Trimming took 5 bases from V and 6 from J; bases not matched to a gene: 8. Written as DNA, the CDR3 is TGTGCCAGCAGCCTCCGGGCAGGGGGCGATGGCTACACCTTC. Its protein product is CASSLRAGGDGYTF.

This clonotype was observed at least ten times. The chain links TRBV28 to TRBJ2-5; D remains ambiguous. Germline V gene lookup returns CDR1 MDHEN and CDR2 SYDVKM. CDR3 length: 13 residues. Trimming left V 4 bases short and J 1 base short, with 7 bases between. DNA of the CDR3: TGTGCCAGCAGTTGGACGGGCCAAGAGACCCAGTACTTC. Amino acids: CASSWTGQETQYF.

This clonotype was observed a single time. The chain joins TRBV27 to TRBJ2-7, with TRBD1 identical over 10 bases. The CDR3 consists of 15 residues. The germline gives CDR1 MNHEY, CDR2 SMNVEV (reference sequence). The V segment lost 8 bases and the J segment 6 bases; nucleotides outside the gene matches: 13. The CDR3: CASGLSGDRGIEQYF. In DNA, the CDR3 is TGTGCCAGCGGACTTTCCGGGGACAGGGGCATCGAGCAGTACTTC.

This clonotype was found many times. The V call is TRBV29-1, the J call TRBJ1-4; tentative D call: TRBD1 (5 bases). The V end lost 4 bases, the J end lost 5 bases, and 11 bases lay between the germline ends. This CDR3 region has 13 residues. From germline, CDR1 is SQVTM and CDR2 ANQGSEA. The chain's CDR3 is CSVGVGGNEKLFF. DNA of the CDR3: TGCAGCGTTGGGGTGGGGGGAAATGAAAAACTGTTTTTT.

There are many counts of this clonotype. The V call is TRBV6-1, the J call TRBJ1-2; D not resolved. Trimming stripped 5 bases from V and 4 bases from J, with 8 bases between. The CDR3 is 12 residues long. Germline V gene data show CDR1 as MNHNS and CDR2 as SASEGT. CDR3: CASSTALYGYTF. CDR3 nucleotide sequence: TGTGCCAGCAGTACGGCCCTCTATGGCTACACCTTC.

This clonotype has more than one count but fewer than ten. V and J are TRBV29-1 and TRBJ1-5; no firm D call. Trimming shortened V by 3 bases and J by 2 bases, and 14 bases separated the two germline ends. CDR1 and CDR2 from the germline V gene are SQVTM and ANQGSEA. The CDR3 runs 15 residues. CDR3 DNA sequence: TGCAGCGTTGAGCAGGCAACCAGCGGCAATCAGCCCCAGCATTTT. Protein sequence: CSVEQATSGNQPQHF.